The 2 T cell receptor beta chains below were found in one sample sequenced in a study of blood T cell repertoires in COVID-19. The table came from immunoSEQ multiplex PCR; TCRdb's copy has only in-frame clones and leaves some out. This table holds 140,000 or so clones, more than 60% found once. The material sequenced was peripheral blood. The receptors were sampled from a woman aged 60-70 years with acute or convalescent COVID-19.

The sample holds a few counts of this clone. The J gene is TRBJ2-2, the V gene TRBV11-3; D is perhaps TRBD2 (7 bases). The V gene lost 2 bases and the J gene lost 4 bases, with 17 bases spanning the gap. Germline loops: CDR1 SGHNT, CDR2 YENEEA. The CDR3 is 17 residues long. Here the CDR3 DNA reads TGTGCCAGCAGCTTAAACCTTGGGGGGGCAACCACCGGGGAGCTGTTTTTT. This encodes CASSLNLGGATTGELFF.

The genes are TRBV3-1 (or the pseudogene TRBV3-2) and TRBJ2-1, with 7 bases identical to TRBD2. V lost 1 base and J lost 7; bases outside the gene matches: 4. The CDR3 has 14 residues. The germline V gene has CDR1 LGHDT and CDR2 YNNKEL (reference sequence). CDR3 protein: CASSQGWEGNEQFF. The CDR3 DNA sequence: TGTGCCAGCAGCCAAGGGTGGGAGGGTAATGAGCAGTTCTTC.